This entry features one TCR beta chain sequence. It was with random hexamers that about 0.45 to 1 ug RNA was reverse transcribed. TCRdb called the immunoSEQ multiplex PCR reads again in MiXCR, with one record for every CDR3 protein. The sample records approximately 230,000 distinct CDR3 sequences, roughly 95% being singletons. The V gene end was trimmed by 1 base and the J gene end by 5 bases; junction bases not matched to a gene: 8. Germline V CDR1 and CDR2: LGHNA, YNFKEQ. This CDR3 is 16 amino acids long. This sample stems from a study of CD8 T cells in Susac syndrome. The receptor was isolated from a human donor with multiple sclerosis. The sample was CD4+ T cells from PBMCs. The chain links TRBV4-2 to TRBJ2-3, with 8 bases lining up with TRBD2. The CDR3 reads CASSQVPGGAVDTQYF. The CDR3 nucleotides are TGTGCCAGCAGCCAAGTTCCCGGGGGGGCTGTAGATACGCAGTATTTT.